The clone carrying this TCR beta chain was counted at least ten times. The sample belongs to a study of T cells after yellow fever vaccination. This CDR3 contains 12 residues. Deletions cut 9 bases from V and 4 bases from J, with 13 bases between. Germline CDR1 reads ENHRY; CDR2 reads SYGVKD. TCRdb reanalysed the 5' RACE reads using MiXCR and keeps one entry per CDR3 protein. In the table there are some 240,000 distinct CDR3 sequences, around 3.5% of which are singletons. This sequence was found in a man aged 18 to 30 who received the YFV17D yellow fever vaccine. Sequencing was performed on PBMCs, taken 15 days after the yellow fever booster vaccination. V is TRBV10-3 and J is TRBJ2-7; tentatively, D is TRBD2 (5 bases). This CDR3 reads CAIAGVPYEQYF. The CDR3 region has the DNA TGTGCCATTGCCGGGGTCCCTTACGAGCAGTACTTC.